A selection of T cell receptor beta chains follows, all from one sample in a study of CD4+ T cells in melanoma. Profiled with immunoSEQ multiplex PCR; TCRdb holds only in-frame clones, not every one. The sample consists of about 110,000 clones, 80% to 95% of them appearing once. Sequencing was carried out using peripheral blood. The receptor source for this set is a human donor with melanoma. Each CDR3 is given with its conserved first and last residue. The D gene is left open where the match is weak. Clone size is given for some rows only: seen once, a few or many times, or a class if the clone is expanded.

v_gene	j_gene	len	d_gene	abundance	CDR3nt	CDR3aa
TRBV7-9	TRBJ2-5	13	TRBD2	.	TGTGCCAGCAGCGCCTCGGGGAGGGGGACCCAGTACTTC	CASSASGRGTQYF
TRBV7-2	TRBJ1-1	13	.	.	TGTGCCAGCAGCTTAGAGCGGGAGACTGAAGCTTTCTTT	CASSLERETEAFF
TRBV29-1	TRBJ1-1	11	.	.	TGCAGCGTTTACATGGGGACTGAAGCTTTCTTT	CSVYMGTEAFF
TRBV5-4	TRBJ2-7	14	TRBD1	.	TGTGCCAGCAGCTCGGACAGGGGGCAGTACGAGCAGTACTTC	CASSSDRGQYEQYF
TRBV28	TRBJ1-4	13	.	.	TGTGCCAGCAGTTTCCAGCTTAATGAAAAACTGTTTTTT	CASSFQLNEKLFF
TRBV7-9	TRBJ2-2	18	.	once	TGTGCCAGCAGCCCACGGAATCCGGGGCAGGGAAACACCGGGGAGCTGTTTTTT	CASSPRNPGQGNTGELFF
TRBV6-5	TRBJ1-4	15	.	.	TGTGCCAGCAGTTACGGGAGGACGGCTAATGAAAAACTGTTTTTT	CASSYGRTANEKLFF
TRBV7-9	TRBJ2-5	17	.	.	TGTGCCAGCAGCCAGAAGCCCCCGCCGGGGGTTCAAGAGACCCAGTACTTC	CASSQKPPPGVQETQYF
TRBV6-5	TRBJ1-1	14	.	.	TGTGCCAGCAGTCCCCGGGACACCTACACTGAAGCTTTCTTT	CASSPRDTYTEAFF
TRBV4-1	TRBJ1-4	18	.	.	TGCGCCAGCAGCCAGGAATCGGGATCTAAGGGTACAAATGAAAAACTGTTTTTT	CASSQESGSKGTNEKLFF
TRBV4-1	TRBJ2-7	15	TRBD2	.	TGCGCCAGCAGCCACGGGACTAGCGGGACCTACGAGCAGTACTTC	CASSHGTSGTYEQYF
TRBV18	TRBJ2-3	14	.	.	TGTGCCAGCTCACCCCTTGCTCCCACAGATACGCAGTATTTT	CASSPLAPTDTQYF
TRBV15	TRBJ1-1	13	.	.	TGTGCCACCAAGTGGGGCCGGGACACTGAAGCTTTCTTT	CATKWGRDTEAFF
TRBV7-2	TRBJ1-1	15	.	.	TGTGCCAGCAGCTTAGCGGAGACGGTGAACACTGAAGCTTTCTTT	CASSLAETVNTEAFF
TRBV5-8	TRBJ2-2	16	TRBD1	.	TGTGCCAGCAGGCCGGGACAGGGTAAATACACCGGGGAGCTGTTTTTT	CASRPGQGKYTGELFF
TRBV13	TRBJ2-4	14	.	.	TGTGCCAGCAGAACGGGACTAGCCAAAAACATTCAGTACTTC	CASRTGLAKNIQYF
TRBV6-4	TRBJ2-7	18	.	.	TGTGCCAGCAGTGACCCCTCGGTGCCTAGCCAAAGCTCCTACGAGCAGTACTTC	CASSDPSVPSQSSYEQYF
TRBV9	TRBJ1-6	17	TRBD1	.	TGTGCCAGCAGCGCAACCCAGGGGGCCTCCTATAATTCACCCCTCCACTTT	CASSATQGASYNSPLHF
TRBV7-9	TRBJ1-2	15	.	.	TGTGCCAGCAGCTTAGTTGCAGGGGAGAACTATGGCTACACCTTC	CASSLVAGENYGYTF
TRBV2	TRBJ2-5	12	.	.	TGTGCCAGCACCTTGGACACCGAGGCCCAGTACTTC	CASTLDTEAQYF
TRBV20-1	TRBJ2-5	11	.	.	TGCAGTGCTCAGGGGCAAGAGACCCAGTACTTC	CSAQGQETQYF
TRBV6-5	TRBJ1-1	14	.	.	TGTGCCAGCAGAATCGGGGGGCGATTCGCTGAAGCTTTCTTT	CASRIGGRFAEAFF
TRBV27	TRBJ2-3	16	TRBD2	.	TGTGCCAGCAGTTTAGTGCTAGCGGGAGGGCCCGATACGCAGTATTTT	CASSLVLAGGPDTQYF
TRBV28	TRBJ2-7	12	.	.	TGTGCCAGCAAGGTAGAAAATTACGAGCAGTACTTC	CASKVENYEQYF
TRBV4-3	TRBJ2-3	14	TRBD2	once	TGCGCCAGCAGCCAAGAGACGGGGGGGGATACGCAGTATTTT	CASSQETGGDTQYF
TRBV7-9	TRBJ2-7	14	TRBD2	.	TGTGCCAGCAGCTTAGTAGGGACTAGCGGGGAGCAGTACTTC	CASSLVGTSGEQYF
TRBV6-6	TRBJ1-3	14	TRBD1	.	TGTGCCAGCACCAGGGGGGGGGCGACTAACACCATATATTTT	CASTRGGATNTIYF
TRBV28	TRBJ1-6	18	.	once	TGTGCCAGCAGTTCCCCAGGGATTACCAGCTCCTATAATTCACCCCTCCACTTT	CASSSPGITSSYNSPLHF
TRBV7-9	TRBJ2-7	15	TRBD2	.	TGTGCCAGCAGCTTAGTACTAGCGGGTGTTGACGAGCAGTACTTC	CASSLVLAGVDEQYF
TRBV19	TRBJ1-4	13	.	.	TGTGCCAGTAGTATGGAAAGATATGAAAAACTGTTTTTT	CASSMERYEKLFF
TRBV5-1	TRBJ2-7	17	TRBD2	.	TGCGCCAGCAGCACCACCAATCGCGGGGGGTATCCCTACGAGCAGTACTTC	CASSTTNRGGYPYEQYF
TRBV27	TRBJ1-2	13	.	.	TGTGCCAGCAGTTTGGGGGGTTACGGTGGCTACACCTTC	CASSLGGYGGYTF
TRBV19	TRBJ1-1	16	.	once	TGTGCCAGTAGTATAGATCTTTGGCGACAGGATGTTGAAGCTTTCTTT	CASSIDLWRQDVEAFF
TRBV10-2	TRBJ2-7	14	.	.	TGCGCCAGCAGTGACGTAGTGATCTCCTACGAGCAGTACTTC	CASSDVVISYEQYF
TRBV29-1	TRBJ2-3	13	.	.	TGCAGCGGCGAGGCAGGGGGGACAGATACGCAGTATTTT	CSGEAGGTDTQYF
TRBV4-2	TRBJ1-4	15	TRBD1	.	TGTGCCAGCAGCCAAGGTCGACAGGGGAATGAAAAACTGTTTTTT	CASSQGRQGNEKLFF